What follows is one TCR beta chain and its context. This record belongs to a study of CD8+ T cells in alopecia areata. Across the whole study: Treated patients received oral tofacitinib, 5 to 10 mg twice daily.

Trimming shortened V by 0 bases and J by 3 bases, and 9 bases separated the two germline ends. The CDR3 extends over 13 amino acids. The V gene's germline CDR1 is GTSNPN and CDR2 SVGIG (reference sequence). Specified treatment: oral pan-JAK inhibitor, 5-10 mg twice daily. As the sequencing template, cDNA was produced by extracting RNA and reverse transcribing it. The data were produced by immunoSEQ multiplex PCR, yet TCRdb's version contains in-frame clones alone and is incomplete. The sample contains around 100,000 clones, just over 70% of which appear only once. The rearrangement links TRBV30 to TRBJ2-7; D is ambiguous. The sequence derives from a human donor with alopecia areata. This material consisted of CD8+ T cells sorted from blood, taken between weeks 43 and 45, from a patient treated with tofacitinib. CDR3 nucleotide sequence: TGTGCCTGGAGTGTAGTCTTCCTCTACGAGCAGTACTTC. This sequence encodes CAWSVVFLYEQYF.